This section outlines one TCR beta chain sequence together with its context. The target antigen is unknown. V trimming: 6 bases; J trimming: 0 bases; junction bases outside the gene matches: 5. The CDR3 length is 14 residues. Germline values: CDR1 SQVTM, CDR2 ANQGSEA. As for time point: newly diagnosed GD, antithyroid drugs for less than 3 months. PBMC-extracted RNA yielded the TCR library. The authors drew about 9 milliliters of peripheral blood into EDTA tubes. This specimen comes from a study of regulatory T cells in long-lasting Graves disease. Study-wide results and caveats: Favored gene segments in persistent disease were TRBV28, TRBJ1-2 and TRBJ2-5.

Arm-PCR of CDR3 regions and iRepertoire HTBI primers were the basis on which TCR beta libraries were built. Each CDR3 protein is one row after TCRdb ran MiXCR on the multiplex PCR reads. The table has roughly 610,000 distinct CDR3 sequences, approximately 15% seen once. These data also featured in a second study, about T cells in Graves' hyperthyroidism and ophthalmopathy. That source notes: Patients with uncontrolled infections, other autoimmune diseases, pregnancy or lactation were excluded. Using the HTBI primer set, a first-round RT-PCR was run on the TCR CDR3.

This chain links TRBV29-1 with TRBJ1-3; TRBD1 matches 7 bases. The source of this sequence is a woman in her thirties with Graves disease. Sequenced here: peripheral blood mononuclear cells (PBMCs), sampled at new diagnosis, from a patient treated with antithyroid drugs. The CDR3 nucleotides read TGCAGCGTCCAGGGACAGCTCTCTGGAAACACCATATATTTT. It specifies CSVQGQLSGNTIYF.